Sequencing of this TCR beta chain was carried out in a study of brain T cells in children with intractable seizures. The V and J ends lost 8 bases and 3 bases, in that order; junction bases with no gene match: 5. CDR3 length equals 13 residues. Germline V gives CDR1 LNHDA, CDR2 SQIVND (reference sequence). The method was immunoSEQ multiplex PCR; TCRdb's version includes in-frame clones alone and lacks a portion of them. The data hold a few hundred thousand clones, with over 90% observed a single time. Findings and caveats of the study: HCMV serostatus was not known, and viral specificity came from CDR3 similarity only. Pre- and post-surgery blood differed in depth, so pre-surgery absences may be undersampling.

Described time point: blood from clinic visit 5 months post-surgery; TSC patient then seizure free. The sequenced cases were selected for having the highest brain T cell transcript signatures. Notes on this clone: What it binds is not known.

The sequence was obtained from a boy younger than two with tuberous sclerosis and intractable seizures. The material sequenced was peripheral blood, taken approximately 5 months after surgery. This chain uses TRBV19 with TRBJ1-2; 8 bases match TRBD1. The DNA for the CDR3 is TGTGCCAGTGGGGACAGGACCTACTATGGCTACACCTTC. Amino acids: CASGDRTYYGYTF.